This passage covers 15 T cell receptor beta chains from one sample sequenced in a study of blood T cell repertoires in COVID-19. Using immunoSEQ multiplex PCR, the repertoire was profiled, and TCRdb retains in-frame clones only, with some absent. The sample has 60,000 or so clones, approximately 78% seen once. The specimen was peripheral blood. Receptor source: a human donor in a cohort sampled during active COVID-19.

CDR3 DNA: TGTGCTAGTGGTTTACTAGTCGGTGAGCAGTTCTTC. Protein sequence: CASGLLVGEQFF. This chain joins TRBV12-5 and TRBJ2-1, with a possible D match to TRBD2 (5 bases). The V and J ends lost 3 bases and 9 bases respectively, with 9 bases between them. Looked up from germline, CDR1 is LGHNT and CDR2 is FRNRAP. This CDR3 is built from 12 residues.

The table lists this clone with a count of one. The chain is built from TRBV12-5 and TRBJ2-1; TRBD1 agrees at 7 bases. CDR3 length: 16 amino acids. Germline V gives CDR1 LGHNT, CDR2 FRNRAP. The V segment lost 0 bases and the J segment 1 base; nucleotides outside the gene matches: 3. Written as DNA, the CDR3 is TGTGCTAGTGGTTTGGTAAGGGGGCTTTCCTACAATGAGCAGTTCTTC. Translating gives CASGLVRGLSYNEQFF.

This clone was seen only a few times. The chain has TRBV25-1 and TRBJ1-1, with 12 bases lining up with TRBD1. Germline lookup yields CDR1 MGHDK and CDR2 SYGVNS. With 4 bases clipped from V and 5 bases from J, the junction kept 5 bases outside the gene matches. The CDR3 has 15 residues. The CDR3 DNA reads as TGTGCCAGCAGTGTCCCGGGACAGGGGGCGACTGAAGCTTTCTTT. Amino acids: CASSVPGQGATEAFF.

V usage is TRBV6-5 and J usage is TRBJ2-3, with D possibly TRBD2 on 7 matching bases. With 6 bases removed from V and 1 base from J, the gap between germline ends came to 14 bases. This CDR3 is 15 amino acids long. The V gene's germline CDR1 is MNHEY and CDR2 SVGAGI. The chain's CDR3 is CASRGGGPGTDTQYF. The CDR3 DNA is TGTGCCAGCAGAGGGGGGGGCCCCGGCACAGATACGCAGTATTTT.

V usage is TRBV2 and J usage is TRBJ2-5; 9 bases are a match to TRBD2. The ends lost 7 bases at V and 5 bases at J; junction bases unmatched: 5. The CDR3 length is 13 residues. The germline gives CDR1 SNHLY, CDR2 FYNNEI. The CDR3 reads CASKRTSDETQYF. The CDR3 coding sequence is TGTGCCAGCAAAAGGACTAGCGACGAGACCCAGTACTTC.

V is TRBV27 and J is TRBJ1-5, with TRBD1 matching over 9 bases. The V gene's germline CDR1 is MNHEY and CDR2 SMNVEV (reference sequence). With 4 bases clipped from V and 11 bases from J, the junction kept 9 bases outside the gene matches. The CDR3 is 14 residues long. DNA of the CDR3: TGTGCCAGCAGTTCACAGGGGGCTCAAGGGGCCCAGCATTTT. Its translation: CASSSQGAQGAQHF.

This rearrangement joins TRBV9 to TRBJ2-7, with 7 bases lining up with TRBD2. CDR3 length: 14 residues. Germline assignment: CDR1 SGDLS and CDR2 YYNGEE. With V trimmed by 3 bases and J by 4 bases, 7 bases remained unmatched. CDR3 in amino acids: CASSGGTIQYEQYV. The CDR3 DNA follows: TGTGCCAGCAGCGGGGGGACTATCCAATACGAGCAGTACGTC.

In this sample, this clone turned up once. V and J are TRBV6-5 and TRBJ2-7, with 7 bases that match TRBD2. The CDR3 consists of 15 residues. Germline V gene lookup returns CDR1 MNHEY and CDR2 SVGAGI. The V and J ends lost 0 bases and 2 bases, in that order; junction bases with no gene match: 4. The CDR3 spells CASSYSSGEPYEQYF. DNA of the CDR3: TGTGCCAGCAGTTACTCGAGCGGGGAGCCCTACGAGCAGTACTTC.

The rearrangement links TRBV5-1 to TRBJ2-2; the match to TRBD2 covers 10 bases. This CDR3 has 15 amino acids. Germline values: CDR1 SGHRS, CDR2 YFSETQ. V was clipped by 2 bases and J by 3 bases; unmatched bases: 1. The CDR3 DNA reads TGCGCCAGCAGCTTTAGCGGGGGGTACACCGGGGAGCTGTTTTTT. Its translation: CASSFSGGYTGELFF.

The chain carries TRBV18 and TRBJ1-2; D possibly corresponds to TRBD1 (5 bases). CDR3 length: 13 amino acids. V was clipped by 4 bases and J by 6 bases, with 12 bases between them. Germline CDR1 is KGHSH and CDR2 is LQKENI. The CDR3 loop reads CASSLGRGDGYTF. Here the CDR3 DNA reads TGTGCCAGCTCACTTGGGAGGGGCGATGGCTACACCTTC.

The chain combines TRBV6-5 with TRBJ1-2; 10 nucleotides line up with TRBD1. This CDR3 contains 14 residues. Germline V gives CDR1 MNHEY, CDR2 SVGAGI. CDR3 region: CAGTGANVGYGYTF. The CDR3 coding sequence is TGTGCGGGGACAGGGGCCAATGTCGGCTATGGCTACACCTTC.

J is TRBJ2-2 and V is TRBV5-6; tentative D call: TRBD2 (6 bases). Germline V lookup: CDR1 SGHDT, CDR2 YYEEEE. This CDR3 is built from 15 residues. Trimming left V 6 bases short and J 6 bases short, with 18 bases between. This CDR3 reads CASTPGLTNAGELFF. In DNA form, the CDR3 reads TGTGCCAGCACCCCGGGACTGACAAACGCCGGGGAGCTGTTTTTT.

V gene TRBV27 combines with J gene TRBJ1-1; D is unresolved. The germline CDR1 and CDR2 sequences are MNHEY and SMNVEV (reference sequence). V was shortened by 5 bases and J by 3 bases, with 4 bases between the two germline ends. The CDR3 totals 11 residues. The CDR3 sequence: CASSPDTEAFF. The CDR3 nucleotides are TGTGCCAGCAGTCCTGACACTGAAGCTTTCTTT.

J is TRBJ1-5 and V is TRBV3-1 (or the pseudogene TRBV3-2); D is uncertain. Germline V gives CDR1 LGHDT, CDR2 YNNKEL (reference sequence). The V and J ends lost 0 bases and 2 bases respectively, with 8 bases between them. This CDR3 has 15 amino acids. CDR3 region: CASSQDGGGNQPQHF. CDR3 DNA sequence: TGTGCCAGCAGCCAAGACGGAGGAGGCAATCAGCCCCAGCATTTT.

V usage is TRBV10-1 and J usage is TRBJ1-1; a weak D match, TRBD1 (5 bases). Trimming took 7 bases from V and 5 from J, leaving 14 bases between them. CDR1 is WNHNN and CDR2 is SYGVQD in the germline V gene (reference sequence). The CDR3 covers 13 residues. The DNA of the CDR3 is TGCGCCAGCACGCCCGCTGGGGGGACTGAAGCTTTCTTT. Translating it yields CASTPAGGTEAFF.